The clone carrying this T cell receptor (beta chain) came up many times. Its antigen remains unidentified. TCR beta CDR3 regions were amplified from RNA. The TCR CDR3 was amplified in a first-round RT-PCR using the HTBI primer set. In TCRdb, the multiplex PCR reads were re-called with MiXCR into one record per CDR3 protein. The repertoire includes about 600,000 distinct CDR3 sequences, approximately 15% of them detected once, and 7.1% sits in the top ten. The data are from a study of T cells in Graves' hyperthyroidism and ophthalmopathy. As for the study in general: It was at initial diagnosis, before any treatment, that peripheral blood was collected. Study-wide results and caveats: In validation, the model predicted ophthalmopathy. These predictions came a median around 5.9 months before onset.

Those patients with uncontrolled infection, other autoimmune disease, pregnancy or lactation were excluded. Diagnoses rested on clinical symptoms, serum thyroxine and TRAb, thyroid ultrasound and orbital computed tomography. This CDR3 is built from 15 residues. V lost 2 bases, J lost 6 bases, and 14 bases lay in between. Looked up from germline, CDR1 is MNHEY and CDR2 is SMNVEV (reference sequence). What was sequenced was blood. This clonotype was obtained from a woman younger than 35 with Graves' ophthalmopathy. V and J are TRBV27 and TRBJ2-1; weak D call: TRBD1 (6 bases). The CDR3 nucleotides are TGTGCCAGCAGTTTAAGGCAGGGGCCGGTCAATGAGCAGTTCTTC. This encodes CASSLRQGPVNEQFF.